This entry is about one TCR beta chain. This clone was detected only a few times. Which antigen it targets is not known. The input lacks base qualities; no much larger clone sits a single base away. This specimen comes from a study of blood T cell repertoires in COVID-19 (TCRdb year 2020). For context, the study as a whole: Samples from collaborators originated in the United States, Italy and Spain and spanned both the acute and convalescent phases of COVID-19. The prospective study material was composed of cDNA or gDNA derived from T cells, B-cell-depleted T cells, or PBMCs. Subjects who had been exposed to COVID-19, were actively infected with it, or had recovered from it provided the deeply sampled blood TCRbeta repertoires that made up the dataset. The repertoires were released in a freely available public database intended as a resource for research on the immune response to SARS-CoV-2. The samples were drawn from two sources: the first 160 participants of the ongoing ImmuneRACE study, and 1,254 subjects contributed by 6 global collaborators. Sample metadata almost always included a de-identified subject ID, COVID-19 status, age in years and sex. HLA class I and class II types, where available, came from metadata supplied by the sample provider rather than from assay-based typing. Summary of the overall study and its limitations: Clinical and demographic metadata were provided uncurated, with the amount varying by source and participant.

The immunoSEQ Assay, a bias-controlled multiplex PCR, was used to amplify TCRbeta CDR3 regions from genomic DNA. From the authors' description of their analysis: The number of nucleated cells in each sample was estimated from the amplification of reference gene primers within the assay. To quantify the absolute abundance of each unique TCRbeta CDR3 rearrangement, sequence reads were collapsed and filtered. Productive Simpson clonality was computed per sample as the square root of Simpson's diversity index over productive rearrangements. TCRdb's version of the immuneACCESS table is confined to in-frame rearrangements and falls short of the full clone set. An unresolved V gene accounts for under half of the shortfall where checked; the remainder is of unknown origin. D and trimming come from the DNA, and the V and J calls and clone size come from that table. The sample table shows about 230,000 clones, and about 91% are seen once. The leading ten clones occupy roughly 2.4% of the sample.

Trimming costs V 1 base and J 1 base, and their ends lie 15 bases apart. Reading from cysteine to phenylalanine, the CDR3 counts 17 amino acids. Kept here is only the CDR3 DNA, which spans 51 bases and is read in frame from base 1. Reading the germline V gene (reference sequence) gives CDR1 SGHNT and CDR2 YYREEE. In the prospective study, participants were roughly 18 to 100 years old, resided in around 25 geographic areas of the United States, and were enrolled through a virtual design. In the prospective study, participants were assigned to cohorts based on the clinical history participants reported in a screening survey and a study questionnaire. In the prospective study, whole blood, serum and a nasopharyngeal or oropharyngeal swab were collected from each participant by mobile phlebotomists. Over a roughly two-month period, participants in the prospective study had the option of providing additional blood draws and questionnaires. Prospective study blood samples were shipped either frozen or at room temperature before DNA extraction.

Recombination linked TRBV5-4 to TRBJ2-1; TRBD1 could be the D gene, as 5 bases match. Sample: PBMCs or T cells enriched from blood (not recorded which). This sequence was found in a woman in her thirties or forties with acute COVID-19. The CDR3 corresponds to CASSLSIRTLSYNEQFF. The nucleotide sequence is TGTGCCAGCAGCTTGTCCATTCGGACACTTTCCTACAATGAGCAGTTCTTC. The full variable domain, completed from the reference TRBV5-4 and TRBJ2-1 proteins outside the CDR3, reads ETGVTQSPTHLIKTRGQQVTLRCSSQSGHNTVSWYQQALGQGPQFIFQYYREEENGRGNFPPRFSGLQFPNYSSELNVNALELDDSALYLCASSLSIRTLSYNEQFFGPGTRLTVL.